The TCR beta chain under discussion was sequenced for a study of T cells in women clearing cervical HPV infection. Study information: Women with histologically confirmed HPV16-related CIN3 or worse, 2 with invasive cancer, served as cases. Study conclusions and caveats: Richness plus V gene abundances separated cases from controls with AUC 0.65 to 0.85.

Cervical HPV DNA detected by MY09/MY11 PCR, typed by dot-blot. TCR beta CDR3 amplified by multiplex PCR from about 1200 ng genomic DNA. Generated by immunoSEQ multiplex PCR, the TCRdb table keeps only in-frame clones and is missing some. Recorded for this sample: 25,000 to 30,000 clones. Germline V CDR1 and CDR2: LNHDA, SQIVND (reference sequence). The CDR3 extends over 15 amino acids. With 7 bases clipped from V and 7 bases from J, the junction kept 13 bases outside the gene matches. As to this clone: Its specificity is not known. The CDR3 end is not reached by the read, which stops 3 residues before it; the germline J gene fills it in.

The chain has TRBV19 and TRBJ2-1; 7 bases are shared with TRBD2. The clonotype comes from a woman between 18 and 70 years old with a cervical HPV16 infection that either progressed to CIN3+ or cleared (not recorded which). Input material: blood buffy coat. The CDR3 is CASTSSGPAGNEQFF. The sequenced CDR3 bases are TGTGCCAGTACTTCTAGCGGCCCCGCGGGGAATGAG. The full variable domain, completed using reference TRBV19 and TRBJ2-1, is DGGITQSPKYLFRKEGQNVTLSCEQNLNHDAMYWYRQDPGQGLRLIYYSQIVNDFQKGDIAEGYSVSREKKESFPLTVTSAQKNPTAFYLCASTSSGPAGNEQFFGPGTRLTVL.